One T cell receptor (beta chain) is described in this entry. These data are taken from a study of T cell changes during pregnancy in multiple sclerosis. Trimming left V 2 bases short and J 5 bases short, with 10 bases between. The length of the CDR3 is 13 residues. Germline-derived CDR1 and CDR2 are SGHDT and YYEEEE. Using immunoSEQ multiplex PCR, the repertoire was profiled, and TCRdb retains in-frame clones only, with some absent. Of 45,000 to 65,000 clones listed, over 90% are singletons. This material consisted of CD4+ T cells from peripheral blood mononuclear cells, taken in the third trimester of pregnancy. The TCR was taken from a female donor with multiple sclerosis, enrolled in a pregnancy study. The chain recombines TRBV5-6 with TRBJ1-2, with a tentative D call TRBD1 (5 bases). In nucleotides, the CDR3 is TGTGCCAGCAGCTTCTTCGACAGTTATGGCTACACCTTC. This sequence encodes CASSFFDSYGYTF.